The 26 T cell receptor beta chains below come from one sample, sequenced in a study of CD8 T cells in ankylosing spondylitis. TCRdb analysed the 5' RACE reads with MiXCR anew, one entry per CDR3 protein. The data hold 250,000 to 350,000 distinct CDR3 sequences, with 15% to 20% observed a single time. Material: blood, either unsorted or a sorted T cell fraction (not recorded which). The origin of the receptors is a male donor with ankylosing spondylitis or in good health (not recorded which).

This clonotype was found a few times. CDR3 DNA: TGCAGTGCCCGAGTCGGGGGAACCTACGAGCAGTACGTC. Encoded protein: CSARVGGTYEQYV. The chain couples TRBV20-1 to TRBJ2-7; tentatively, D is TRBD2 (6 bases). V dropped 6 bases and J dropped 2 bases, with 14 bases sitting between them. This CDR3 is 13 amino acids long. Germline assignment: CDR1 DFQATT and CDR2 SNEGSKA (reference sequence).

Only a few counts were recorded for this clonotype. The chain couples TRBV7-3 to TRBJ2-1; 10 bases map to TRBD2. V shed 0 bases, J shed 3 bases, and the junction held 5 bases outside the gene matches. The V gene's germline CDR1 is SGHTA and CDR2 FQGTGA. The CDR3 has 17 residues. The DNA of the CDR3 is TGTGCCAGCAGCTTAACGATAGCGGGAGGACTCTACAATGAGCAGTTCTTC. Its translation is CASSLTIAGGLYNEQFF.

This clonotype was seen a few times. The V call is TRBV12-3 or TRBV12-4, the J call TRBJ2-1, with D maybe TRBD2 (5 bases). The CDR3 has 12 residues. Deletions cut 10 bases from V and 1 base from J, with 8 bases between. This chain's CDR3 is CATEGSYNEQFF. In nucleotides, the CDR3 is TGTGCCACCGAGGGTTCCTACAATGAGCAGTTCTTC.

There are a few counts of this clonotype. The chain joins TRBV12-3 or TRBV12-4 to TRBJ1-1; D ambiguous. Trimming took 2 bases from V and 0 from J, leaving 7 bases between them. The CDR3 is made up of 14 amino acids. CDR3 sequence (DNA): TGTGCCAGCAGTTTAATGGAAATGAACACTGAAGCTTTCTTT. It encodes CASSLMEMNTEAFF.

The chain uses TRBV7-3 and TRBJ2-1; 9 positions match TRBD1. Germline CDR1 SGHTA, CDR2 FQGTGA. V dropped 3 bases and J dropped 6; count of bases not matched to a gene: 15. This CDR3 comprises 18 residues. The CDR3 sequence: CASSLGFGQGQIGNEQFF. CDR3 nucleotides: TGTGCCAGCAGCTTGGGGTTTGGACAGGGGCAAATAGGCAATGAGCAGTTCTTC.

The chain has TRBV20-1 and TRBJ2-2, with 11 bases lining up with TRBD1. Per germline, CDR1 DFQATT and CDR2 SNEGSKA (reference sequence). This CDR3 contains 14 residues. V shed 5 bases, J shed 6 bases, and the junction held 5 bases outside the gene matches. This CDR3 is CSAPGQGASGELFF. DNA for the CDR3: TGCAGTGCTCCAGGACAGGGGGCTTCCGGGGAGCTGTTTTTT.

This clonotype was seen at least ten times. This chain uses TRBV29-1 with TRBJ2-5; TRBD1 agrees at 9 bases. Germline CDR1 is SQVTM and CDR2 is ANQGSEA. J gave up 4 bases and V 0 bases, and 9 bases lay outside the gene matches. CDR3 size: 16 residues. CDR3 in DNA: TGCAGCGTTGAAGAGGCCGGGACAGGGCTGGGAGAGACCCAGTACTTC. Protein sequence: CSVEEAGTGLGETQYF.

The chain links TRBV20-1 to TRBJ1-2; 8 bases fit TRBD1. With 0 bases clipped from V and 2 bases from J, the junction kept 2 bases outside the gene matches. Per the germline V gene, CDR1 is DFQATT and CDR2 is SNEGSKA (reference sequence). This CDR3 has 14 residues. The CDR3 bases are TGCAGTGCTAGAGATACAGGGGGGAACTATGGCTACACCTTC. Translation gives CSARDTGGNYGYTF.

The V gene is TRBV11-2, the J gene TRBJ1-1, with D tentatively TRBD1 (5 bases). Deletions cut 1 base from V and 0 bases from J, with 12 bases between. CDR1 is SGHAT and CDR2 is FQNNGV in the germline V gene. The CDR3 is 16 residues long. CDR3 nucleotide sequence: TGTGCCAGCAGCTTAGGGGGCAGCGCCATGAACACTGAAGCTTTCTTT. This codes for CASSLGGSAMNTEAFF.

This clonotype has more than one count but fewer than ten. The chain joins TRBV28 to TRBJ2-7; TRBD1 matches at 9 bases. The J segment lost 2 bases and the V segment lost 6 bases, leaving 2 bases of the junction unmatched. Germline CDR1 is MDHEN and CDR2 is SYDVKM. The CDR3 loop spans 13 amino acids. The CDR3 here is CASRRTGAYEQYV. The CDR3 DNA follows: TGTGCCAGCAGAAGGACAGGGGCCTACGAGCAGTACGTC.

This clonotype was observed once. CDR3: CASSLIAQAGGNGYTF. CDR3 nucleotide sequence: TGTGCCAGCAGTTTAATAGCCCAGGCAGGGGGCAATGGCTACACCTTC. The gene calls are TRBV27 and TRBJ1-2; 8 bases fit TRBD1. Germline V gene lookup returns CDR1 MNHEY and CDR2 SMNVEV (reference sequence). The CDR3 is 16 amino acids. The trim removed 2 bases at V and 6 bases at J, leaving 11 bases unmatched.

The chain has TRBV12-3 or TRBV12-4 and TRBJ2-2; 7 bases are a match to TRBD1. This CDR3 region has 15 residues. V shed 5 bases, J shed 5 bases, and the junction held 8 bases outside the gene matches. The CDR3 loop is CASSGRQGGTGELFF. DNA of the CDR3: TGTGCCAGCAGTGGGAGACAGGGCGGAACCGGGGAGCTGTTTTTT.

This clonotype was observed many times. The chain couples TRBV20-1 to TRBJ2-3; 10 bases match TRBD2. CDR1 DFQATT and CDR2 SNEGSKA come from the germline V gene (reference sequence). This CDR3 comprises 14 residues. J lost 4 bases, V lost 7 bases, and 8 bases had no gene match. CDR3 region: CSGKRGGAADTQYF. CDR3 bases: TGCAGTGGCAAGCGGGGGGGCGCGGCAGATACGCAGTATTTT.

This clonotype was seen many times. The J gene is TRBJ1-2, the V gene TRBV11-2; D not certain. Trimming took 5 bases from V and 7 from J, leaving 14 bases between them. CDR3 length: 13 amino acids. Germline V gives CDR1 SGHAT, CDR2 FQNNGV. CDR3 DNA sequence: TGTGCCAGCAGCAGAGGAGGAACCCGTGGCTACACCTTC. Translating gives CASSRGGTRGYTF.

The chain employs TRBV4-1 and TRBJ1-1; no firm D call. The CDR3 covers 15 residues. Germline V CDR1 and CDR2: MGHRA, YSYEKL. The V end was cut by 4 bases, the J end by 1 base, with 13 bases between. CDR3 nucleotides: TGCGCCAGCAGCCTAAATCTGGTGGGGAACACTGAAGCTTTCTTT. Translated, it gives CASSLNLVGNTEAFF.

The J gene is TRBJ2-7, the V gene TRBV6-2 or TRBV6-3; D call uncertain. This CDR3 comprises 12 residues. Germline V gives CDR1 MNHEY, CDR2 SVGEGT. Deletions cut 2 bases from V and 3 bases from J, with 5 bases between. CDR3 bases: TGTGCCAGCAGTTACGGAAACTACGAGCAGTACGTC. Protein product: CASSYGNYEQYV.

The DNA for the CDR3 is TGTGCCAGCAGCCAAGACGACGGCGATACGCAGTATTTT. Amino acid sequence: CASSQDDGDTQYF. The rearrangement joins TRBV3-1 to TRBJ2-3; D unresolved. The length of the CDR3 is 13 residues. CDR1 and CDR2 (germline): LGHDT, YNNKEL (reference sequence). Trimming took off 0 bases at V and 6 bases at J, with 7 bases between the two ends.

The J gene is TRBJ2-7, the V gene TRBV28; D unclear. The germline V gene encodes CDR1 MDHEN and CDR2 SYDVKM. The CDR3 is made up of 12 amino acids. Trimming shortened V by 7 bases and J by 4 bases, and 11 bases separated the two germline ends. In nucleotides, the CDR3 is TGTGCCAGCAAATGGCAGCCTTACGAGCAGTACGTC. It translates to CASKWQPYEQYV.

This clonotype was recorded a few times. This sequence joins TRBV29-1 and TRBJ1-1; no firm D call. Trimming cost V 8 bases and J 7 bases, with 14 bases left between them. There are 11 residues in the CDR3. CDR1 and CDR2 (germline): SQVTM, ANQGSEA. The CDR3 protein is CSTRTGYEAFF. Here the CDR3 DNA reads TGCAGCACCCGGACGGGGTATGAAGCTTTCTTT.

The J gene is TRBJ1-2, the V gene TRBV4-2; D possibly corresponds to TRBD1 (5 bases). The CDR3 has 14 amino acids. Germline-derived CDR1 and CDR2 are LGHNA and YNFKEQ. Trimming took 4 bases from V and 2 from J, leaving 11 bases between them. DNA for the CDR3: TGTGCCAGCAGCCCTCGGGACGGAAACTATGGCTACACCTTC. This sequence encodes CASSPRDGNYGYTF.

This clonotype turned up a few times. The V call is TRBV20-1, the J call TRBJ2-7, with TRBD1 matching over 9 bases. The CDR3 has 12 residues. Trimming took 6 bases from V and 6 from J; bases not matched to a gene: 6. Per germline, CDR1 DFQATT and CDR2 SNEGSKA (reference sequence). The CDR3: CSATGTGFEQYV. The CDR3 DNA follows: TGCAGTGCCACCGGGACAGGGTTCGAGCAGTACGTC.

This clonotype was seen a few times. J is TRBJ2-1 and V is TRBV29-1, with unresolved D. CDR3 length: 17 residues. The V end was cut by 0 bases, the J end by 0 bases, with 15 bases between. Germline CDR1 reads SQVTM; CDR2 reads ANQGSEA. This CDR3 is CSVEDRDDTSSYNEQFF. The CDR3 bases are TGCAGCGTTGAAGATCGCGACGACACGAGCTCCTACAATGAGCAGTTCTTC.

V gene TRBV27 combines with J gene TRBJ2-5; 8 positions agree with TRBD1. This CDR3 has 15 residues. CDR1 MNHEY and CDR2 SMNVEV come from the germline V gene (reference sequence). The V segment lost 3 bases and the J segment 0 bases; nucleotides outside the gene matches: 3. CDR3 DNA sequence: TGTGCCAGCAGTTTGTACAGGGGGAACCAAGAGACCCAGTACTTC. Amino acid sequence: CASSLYRGNQETQYF.

This clonotype occurred a few times. The chain couples TRBV9 to TRBJ2-5, with D uncertain. Germline values: CDR1 SGDLS, CDR2 YYNGEE. The V end lost 0 bases, the J end lost 5 bases, and 11 bases lay between the germline ends. The CDR3 totals 14 residues. The CDR3: CASSVGARSETQYF. The CDR3 coding sequence is TGTGCCAGCAGCGTAGGGGCTAGGTCGGAGACCCAGTACTTC.

This rearrangement joins TRBV10-3 to TRBJ2-5, with 7 nucleotides matching TRBD1. CDR1 ENHRY and CDR2 SYGVKD come from the germline V gene. This CDR3 spans 15 amino acids. V shed 0 bases, J shed 3 bases, and the junction held 4 bases outside the gene matches. The CDR3 DNA reads as TGTGCCATCAGTGAGTCCCGACAGGGTAAAGAGACCCAGTACTTC. It specifies CAISESRQGKETQYF.

The rearrangement links TRBV3-1 to TRBJ1-3; tentative D call: TRBD1 (6 bases). The CDR3 is 15 amino acids. The V and J ends lost 1 base and 2 bases respectively, with 9 bases between them. Germline values: CDR1 LGHDT, CDR2 YNNKEL (reference sequence). CDR3 region: CASSQVGTPGNTIYF. CDR3 DNA: TGTGCCAGCAGCCAAGTCGGGACACCTGGAAACACCATATATTTT.